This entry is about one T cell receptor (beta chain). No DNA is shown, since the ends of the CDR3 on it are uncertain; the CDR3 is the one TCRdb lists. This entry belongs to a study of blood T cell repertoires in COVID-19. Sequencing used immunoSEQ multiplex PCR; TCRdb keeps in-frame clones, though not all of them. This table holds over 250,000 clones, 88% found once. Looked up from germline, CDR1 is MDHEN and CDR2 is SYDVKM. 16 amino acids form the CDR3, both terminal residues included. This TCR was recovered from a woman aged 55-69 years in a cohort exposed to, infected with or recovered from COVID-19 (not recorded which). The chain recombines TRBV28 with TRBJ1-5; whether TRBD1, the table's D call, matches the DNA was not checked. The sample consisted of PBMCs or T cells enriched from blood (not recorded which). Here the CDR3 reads CASSFLAGNPQIPQHF.